The 29 T cell receptor beta chains reported below all come from one sample, sequenced in a study of control samples from healthy donors and cancer patients (dated by TCRdb to about 2020). The protocol used for the library was the immunoSEQ multiplex PCR assay. TCRdb obtained this table from immuneACCESS and retained in-frame rearrangements with V and J assigned. These tables miss some clones; where compared with another copy, unresolved V genes account for less than half of the shortfall, and the remainder is unexplained. Within this sample are about 220,000 clones, with about 93% of them counted one time only. About 1.6% of the sample rests with the top ten. The specimen sequenced was blood. These receptors originate from a man aged 50-60 years in good health.

The chain carries TRBV6-5 and TRBJ2-1, with D tentatively TRBD1 (6 bases). This CDR3 is built from 12 residues. Germline V lookup: CDR1 MNHEY, CDR2 SVGAGI. V lost 6 bases, J lost 8 bases, and 11 bases lay in between. DNA of the CDR3: TGTGCCAGCAGGAACAGGGATTATGAGCAGTTCTTC. It codes for CASRNRDYEQFF.

The V gene is TRBV19, the J gene TRBJ2-6; D is possibly TRBD1 or TRBD2 (6 bases each). V was cut by 2 bases and J by 2 bases, with 13 bases left in between. The germline V gene encodes CDR1 LNHDA and CDR2 SQIVND (reference sequence). The CDR3 has 17 residues. The CDR3 DNA is TGTGCCAGTAGTATACCCCCGAGGGGGGCTGGGGCCAACGTCCTGACTTTC. Encoded protein: CASSIPPRGAGANVLTF.

The genes are TRBV28 and TRBJ1-2; D call uncertain. Germline CDR1 and CDR2: MDHEN and SYDVKM. V was trimmed by 3 bases and J by 8 bases, leaving 13 bases between them. This CDR3 is 13 amino acids long. The CDR3 sequence is CASSFGVYDGYTF. In DNA, the CDR3 is TGTGCCAGCAGTTTTGGGGTTTATGACGGCTACACCTTC.

The rearrangement links TRBV27 to TRBJ2-2; no definite D call. Deletions cut 0 bases from V and 7 bases from J, with 6 bases between. Germline CDR1 and CDR2: MNHEY and SMNVEV (reference sequence). The CDR3 runs 13 residues. CDR3 amino acids: CASSLSRLGELFF. In DNA form, the CDR3 reads TGTGCCAGCAGTTTATCTCGGCTCGGGGAGCTGTTTTTT.

The V and J genes are TRBV6-5 and TRBJ1-2, with D tentatively TRBD1 (6 bases). The germline V gene encodes CDR1 MNHEY and CDR2 SVGAGI. The CDR3 is 13 amino acids. V dropped 8 bases and J dropped 8 bases, with 18 bases sitting between them. The DNA of the CDR3 is TGTGCCAGCGCAGGGGCGCTTAGGGAAGGCTACACCTTC. Translating it yields CASAGALREGYTF.

This clone was observed once. This chain uses TRBV24-1 with TRBJ1-3; D unresolved. The V gene's germline CDR1 is KGHDR and CDR2 SFDVKD. The CDR3 length is 13 residues. The ends were cut back, 3 bases at V and 9 bases at J, with 11 bases in the middle. DNA of the CDR3: TGTGCCACCAGTGATCCGTCAGTTTCCACCATATATTTT. It is translated as CATSDPSVSTIYF.

This chain uses TRBV9 with TRBJ2-3; 8 bases fit TRBD1. The CDR3 totals 13 residues. The germline V gene encodes CDR1 SGDLS and CDR2 YYNGEE. Trimming cost V 7 bases and J 3 bases; bases outside gene matches: 4. In DNA form, the CDR3 reads TGTGCCAGCTGCCGACAGGGGACAGATACGCAGTATTTT. Translated: CASCRQGTDTQYF.

This chain links TRBV30 with TRBJ1-6; D might be TRBD1 (5 bases). The CDR3 is made up of 15 amino acids. The germline V gene encodes CDR1 GTSNPN and CDR2 SVGIG (reference sequence). Deletions cut 2 bases from V and 8 bases from J, with 16 bases between. CDR3 loop: CAWSLAGTVDSPLHF. The CDR3, as DNA: TGTGCCTGGAGTCTAGCCGGGACTGTCGATTCACCCCTCCACTTT. The variable domain in full, completed from reference TRBV30 and TRBJ1-6, reads SQTIHQWPATLVQPVGSPLSLECTVEGTSNPNLYWYRQAAGRGLQLLFYSVGIGQISSEVPQNLSASRPQDRQFILSSKKLLLSDSGFYLCAWSLAGTVDSPLHFGNGTRLTVT.

Here the CDR3 DNA reads TGCGCCAGCAGCCGTATACAGGGATTCTACAATGAGCAGTTCTTC. Protein: CASSRIQGFYNEQFF. The chain carries TRBV4-3 and TRBJ2-1; perhaps TRBD1 as D (6 bases). CDR3 length equals 15 residues. From germline, CDR1 is LGHNA and CDR2 YSLEER. Deletions cut 4 bases from V and 3 bases from J, with 13 bases between.

This chain links TRBV30 with TRBJ1-5; 7 bases are a match to TRBD1. Germline CDR1 reads GTSNPN; CDR2 reads SVGIG (reference sequence). The V and J ends lost 3 bases and 6 bases, in that order; junction bases with no gene match: 8. The CDR3 runs 14 residues. CDR3 nucleotides: TGTGCCTGGAGCCCGACAGGGACGGGTCAGCCCCAGCATTTT. Protein: CAWSPTGTGQPQHF.

The chain links TRBV30 to TRBJ2-7; D not certain. The V gene lost 0 bases and the J gene lost 6 bases, with 12 bases spanning the gap. The CDR3 extends over 13 amino acids. Germline V lookup: CDR1 GTSNPN, CDR2 SVGIG (reference sequence). CDR3 bases: TGTGCCTGGAGTGTCGCGCCTTTGAGCGAGCAGTACTTC. This gives the protein CAWSVAPLSEQYF.

The V call is TRBV5-6, the J call TRBJ2-5; D is perhaps TRBD2 (5 bases). Germline CDR1 reads SGHDT; CDR2 reads YYEEEE. CDR3 length equals 16 residues. V lost 3 bases to trimming and J lost 5 bases, with 20 bases between them. The CDR3, as DNA: TGTGCCAGCAGCTCTCGGGGTTCGGATGCGTGGGAGACCCAGTACTTC. Its protein is CASSSRGSDAWETQYF. The whole variable domain, filled in from reference TRBV5-6 and TRBJ2-5, reads DAGVTQSPTHLIKTRGQQVTLRCSPKSGHDTVSWYQQALGQGPQFIFQYYEEEERQRGNFPDRFSGHQFPNYSSELNVNALLLGDSALYLCASSSRGSDAWETQYFGPGTRLLVL.

V is TRBV5-5 and J is TRBJ1-2, with D perhaps TRBD1 (5 bases). The CDR3 runs to 14 residues. Germline CDR1 and CDR2: SGHKS and YYEKEE (reference sequence). V gave up 1 base and J gave up 3 bases, with 10 bases separating them. Here the CDR3 reads CASSLSRGDYGYTF. CDR3 nucleotides: TGTGCCAGCAGCTTGTCGAGGGGCGACTATGGCTACACCTTC.

The chain uses TRBV10-3 and TRBJ1-6; 8 bases are a match to TRBD1. The CDR3 sequence is 16 residues long. Germline V gene data show CDR1 as ENHRY and CDR2 as SYGVKD. J gave up 2 bases and V 5 bases, and 5 bases lay outside the gene matches. Here the CDR3 reads CAISTTGGAYNSPLHF. CDR3 coding DNA: TGTGCCATCAGTACTACAGGGGGTGCCTATAATTCACCCCTCCACTTT.

The chain recombines TRBV30 with TRBJ2-5; 8 bases are a match to TRBD1. The CDR3 consists of 14 residues. V dropped 5 bases and J dropped 7; count of bases not matched to a gene: 12. Looked up from germline, CDR1 is GTSNPN and CDR2 is SVGIG (reference sequence). The CDR3 nucleotides read TGTGCCTGGGCTCACCGGGACAGGATCGGGACCCAGTACTTC. Translating it yields CAWAHRDRIGTQYF.

The V and J genes are TRBV5-6 and TRBJ2-3, with 7 bases aligning to TRBD1. The CDR3 is 15 residues long. Per germline, CDR1 SGHDT and CDR2 YYEEEE. J lost 5 bases, V lost 5 bases, and 11 bases had no gene match. CDR3 nucleotide sequence: TGTGCCAGCAGAGGCGCACAGGGGTTGAAAGATACGCAGTATTTT. This codes for CASRGAQGLKDTQYF.

This sequence joins TRBV6-5 and TRBJ2-7; a possible D gene is TRBD1 (5 bases). CDR3 length equals 14 residues. V was trimmed by 8 bases and J by 0 bases, leaving 14 bases between them. In germline, CDR1 is MNHEY, CDR2 SVGAGI. CDR3 loop: CASGLQGISYEQYF. The DNA of the CDR3 is TGTGCCAGCGGCCTTCAGGGTATCTCCTACGAGCAGTACTTC.

This chain connects TRBV15 to TRBJ1-6; D is uncertain. Germline assignment: CDR1 LNHNV and CDR2 YYDKDF (reference sequence). The CDR3 spans 20 residues. Between the trimmed V and J ends, which lost 0 bases and 0 bases, there was a span of 18 bases. The CDR3 protein is CATSRDPFGSESSYNSPLHF. Here the CDR3 DNA reads TGTGCCACCAGCAGAGATCCGTTTGGTTCCGAGAGCTCCTATAATTCACCCCTCCACTTT.

This clone showed up just once. The chain couples TRBV6-5 to TRBJ1-1; D not certain. CDR1 is MNHEY and CDR2 is SVGAGI in the germline V gene. CDR3 length: 13 amino acids. Deletions cut 3 bases from V and 8 bases from J, with 13 bases between. The CDR3, as DNA: TGTGCCAGCAGTTATGATATGGGGTCCGAAGCTTTCTTT. Encoded protein: CASSYDMGSEAFF.

The chain uses TRBV29-1 and TRBJ1-1, with D possibly being TRBD1 (5 bases). The CDR3 loop spans 14 amino acids. V lost 8 bases to trimming and J lost 0 bases, with 16 bases between them. Germline V gene data show CDR1 as SQVTM and CDR2 as ANQGSEA. CDR3: CSLPRDPVNTEAFF. CDR3 sequence (DNA): TGCAGCCTCCCCCGGGACCCCGTGAACACTGAAGCTTTCTTT.

This chain joins TRBV3-1 (or the pseudogene TRBV3-2) and TRBJ1-1; 10 positions match TRBD1. CDR1 and CDR2 from the germline V gene are LGHDT and YNNKEL (reference sequence). V lost 4 bases, J lost 10 bases, and 12 bases stayed unmatched. CDR3 size: 15 residues. DNA of the CDR3: TGTGCCAGCAGCCCCCTTGACAGGGGGCCAGCCGGAGCTTTCTTT. It translates to CASSPLDRGPAGAFF.

Points on this clone: A junction boundary mismatches the germline segment, possibly from a read error. V and J are TRBV5-1 and TRBJ2-5, with D perhaps being TRBD1 or TRBD2 (5 bases each). Germline lookup yields CDR1 SGHRS and CDR2 YFSETQ. The CDR3 covers 15 residues. DNA for the CDR3: TGCGCCAGCAGCTTACTACCGGGGCCTCAAGGGACCCAGTACTTC. Its translation is CASSLLPGPQGTQYF.

This clone was observed a single time. This chain connects TRBV18 to TRBJ1-3; D is ambiguous. V was pared by 3 bases and J by 6 bases, with 12 bases between. Germline V CDR1 and CDR2: KGHSH, LQKENI. This CDR3 contains 14 residues. The DNA for the CDR3 is TGTGCCAGCTCACCGGGCCAGAGGGAAAACACCATATATTTT. Protein sequence: CASSPGQRENTIYF.

The rearrangement joins TRBV19 to TRBJ1-3; D is perhaps TRBD1 (5 bases). The V gene lost 3 bases and the J gene lost 2 bases, with 11 bases spanning the gap. Germline CDR1 reads LNHDA; CDR2 reads SQIVND (reference sequence). The CDR3 loop spans 15 amino acids. CDR3 coding DNA: TGTGCCAGTAGTATGCGGTCAGGGCCTGGAAACACCATATATTTT. Its translation: CASSMRSGPGNTIYF.

This sequence joins TRBV7-3 and TRBJ2-1; a possible D gene is TRBD1 (5 bases). With 1 base removed from V and 8 bases from J, the gap between germline ends came to 9 bases. Germline V gene lookup returns CDR1 SGHTA and CDR2 FQGTGA. The CDR3 runs 13 residues. The CDR3: CASSLKGPDEQFF. DNA of the CDR3: TGTGCCAGCAGCTTAAAGGGGCCCGATGAGCAGTTCTTC.

The chain combines TRBV7-2 with TRBJ2-7, with D unclear. The CDR3 loop spans 12 amino acids. With 0 bases removed from V and 7 bases from J, the gap between germline ends came to 7 bases. Looked up from germline, CDR1 is SGHTA and CDR2 is FQGNSA. CDR3 region: CASSLAEPEQYF. The CDR3 region has the DNA TGTGCCAGCAGCTTAGCGGAACCAGAGCAGTACTTC.

The chain couples TRBV5-5 to TRBJ1-2; the D is unclear. Germline V lookup: CDR1 SGHKS, CDR2 YYEKEE (reference sequence). The length of the CDR3 is 11 residues. V was cut by 0 bases and J by 8 bases, with 5 bases left in between. The CDR3 DNA sequence: TGTGCCAGCAGCTTGGGGGGAGGCTACACCTTC. This translates into CASSLGGGYTF.

The V call is TRBV6-5, the J call TRBJ1-4; D call uncertain. The CDR3 consists of 14 residues. Trimming took off 7 bases at V and 8 bases at J, with 17 bases between the two ends. Germline lookup yields CDR1 MNHEY and CDR2 SVGAGI. CDR3 residues: CASTRRDSPEKLFF. For the CDR3, the DNA is TGTGCCAGCACTCGAAGGGATAGCCCCGAAAAACTGTTTTTT.

This rearrangement joins TRBV7-9 to TRBJ1-3; TRBD1 matches at 7 bases. Germline CDR1 and CDR2: SEHNR and FQNEAQ (reference sequence). The CDR3 is 15 amino acids. V lost 4 bases to trimming and J lost 2 bases; unmatched junction nucleotides: 5. CDR3 amino acids: CASSSDRAAGNTIYF. The CDR3 nucleotides read TGTGCCAGCAGCTCCGACAGGGCGGCTGGAAACACCATATATTTT.